This TCR beta chain was captured by sequencing in a study of CD8 T cells in Susac syndrome. An input of about 0.5 to 1 ug of RNA was subjected to reverse transcription using random hexamers. With immunoSEQ multiplex PCR, TCR beta CDR3 was amplified across 54 Vbeta and 13 Jbeta. TCRdb analysed the immunoSEQ multiplex PCR reads with MiXCR anew, one entry per CDR3 protein. Seen here are about 430,000 distinct CDR3 sequences, 75% to 90% observed once, and the top ten hold more than 0.09%. Sequencing targeted TCR beta in T cells from blood (CD8+ and CD4+). The CD8+ and CD4+ T cells were isolated magnetically using a negative isolation approach, whereas the TEMRA cells were enriched by FACS. The CDR3 extends over 16 amino acids. Germline V lookup: CDR1 MGHRA, CDR2 YSYEKL. V lost 1 base to trimming and J lost 0 bases, with 13 bases between them.

The sequencing input was CD8+ T cells from PBMCs. The chain joins TRBV4-1 to TRBJ2-7; D possibly corresponds to TRBD1 (5 bases). The receptor's source is a human donor with multiple sclerosis. Here the CDR3 reads CASSQVTGPYSYEQYF. CDR3 sequence (DNA): TGCGCCAGCAGCCAAGTCACAGGCCCTTACTCCTACGAGCAGTACTTC.